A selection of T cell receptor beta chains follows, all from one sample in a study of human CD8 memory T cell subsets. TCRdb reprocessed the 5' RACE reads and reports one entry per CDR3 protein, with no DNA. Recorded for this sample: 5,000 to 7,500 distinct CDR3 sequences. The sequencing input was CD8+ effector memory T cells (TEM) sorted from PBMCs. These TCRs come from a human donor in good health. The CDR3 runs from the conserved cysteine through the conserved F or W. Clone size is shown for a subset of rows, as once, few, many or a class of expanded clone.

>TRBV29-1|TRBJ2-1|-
CSGTTSGGADEQFF
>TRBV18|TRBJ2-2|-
CASSPPIESGELFF
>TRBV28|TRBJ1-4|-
CASSLGQGEEKLFF
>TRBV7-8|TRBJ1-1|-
CASSKGGAMNTEAFF
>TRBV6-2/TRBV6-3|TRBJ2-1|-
CASSPNTGVNEQFF
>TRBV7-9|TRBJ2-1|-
CASSLGGQGEIEGYNEQFF
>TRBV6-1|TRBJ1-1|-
CASRDRDRVNTEAFF
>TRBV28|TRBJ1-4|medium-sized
CASSLTGVTIYEKLFF
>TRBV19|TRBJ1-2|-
CASSPWTGMDGYTF
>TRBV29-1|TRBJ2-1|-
CSVVARGHNEQFF